The rows below give T cell receptor beta chains drawn from one sample of a study of blood T cells in healthy people across ages. A single record per CDR3 protein comes from TCRdb applying MiXCR to the 5' RACE reads. The sample yields just under 550,000 distinct CDR3 sequences, less than 25% seen once. A further study also used this sample, focusing on T cells of mothers and their children.

Sequenced: blood. The receptors come from a boy between 10 and 17 years old in good health. Each CDR3 is given with its conserved first and last residue. A D gene is named only where the DNA matches it firmly. The size entry is marked missing in some rows and otherwise reads once, few, many or a size class.

D gene	clone size	V gene	J gene	CDR3 DNA	CDR3 protein
TRBD1	few	TRBV2	TRBJ1-4	TGTGCCAGCAGCCGGGACAGGGCCCCTGCAACTAATGAAAAACTGTTTTTT	CASSRDRAPATNEKLFF
NA	few	TRBV4-2	TRBJ1-2	TGTGCCAGCAGCCAAGATGTGGGACGTTCGAACTTC	CASSQDVGRSNF
NA	few	TRBV7-3	TRBJ2-7	TGTGCCAGCAGCACAGGGCAAAGGGACCAGGACGAGCAGTACTTC	CASSTGQRDQDEQYF
NA	few	TRBV12-3/TRBV12-4	TRBJ2-3	TGTGCCAGCACCACCTACGGGACTAGCACAGATACGCAGTATTTT	CASTTYGTSTDTQYF
NA	NA	TRBV20-1	TRBJ2-2	TGCAGTGCTCTTCCGGGACAAAAGACCGGGGAGCTGTTTTTT	CSALPGQKTGELFF
TRBD1	NA	TRBV7-2	TRBJ2-3	TGTGCCAGCAGCTCCACCGGGACAGGGAGGGATACGCAGTATTTT	CASSSTGTGRDTQYF
TRBD1	NA	TRBV7-2	TRBJ1-2	TGTGCCAGCAGCTTAAGGACAGGGAGGGGAGTAGGCTATGGCTACACCTTC	CASSLRTGRGVGYGYTF
TRBD1	few	TRBV28	TRBJ2-7	TGTGCCAGCAGCGAAGACCGGGACAGGGGTGGAGAGCAGTACTTC	CASSEDRDRGGEQYF
TRBD2	few	TRBV6-2/TRBV6-3	TRBJ2-7	TGTGCCAGCAAAGGGAGGGATTCCTACGAGCAGTACTTC	CASKGRDSYEQYF
NA	few	TRBV20-1	TRBJ2-2	TGCAGTGCTAGACCCCACAACACCGGGGAGCTGTTTTTT	CSARPHNTGELFF
NA	few	TRBV9	TRBJ1-1	TGTGCCAGCAGCGTAGGAGTGGGGCAGGGGAACACTGAAGCTTTCTTT	CASSVGVGQGNTEAFF
NA	NA	TRBV2	TRBJ1-5	TGTGCCAGCAGTGCCCACACGTTCAATCAGCCCCAGCATTTT	CASSAHTFNQPQHF
TRBD2	NA	TRBV20-1	TRBJ2-3	TGCAGTGCTAGAGGTCTATCGACTAGCGGCACAGATACGCAGTATTTT	CSARGLSTSGTDTQYF
TRBD1	NA	TRBV6-6	TRBJ1-1	TGTGCCAGCAGCACACAGGGGAGGACTGGAGCTTTCTTT	CASSTQGRTGAFF
NA	NA	TRBV4-3	TRBJ2-1	TGCGCCAGCAGCCAAGAGGTCGGGGAGCAGTTCTTC	CASSQEVGEQFF
NA	NA	TRBV5-1	TRBJ2-1	TGCGCCAGCAGCTTGCCGGGCGGGCCCTCCTACAATGAGCAGTTCTTC	CASSLPGGPSYNEQFF
TRBD1	few	TRBV28	TRBJ1-1	TGTGCCAGCAGTCATAACAGGGGAAGGACTGAAGCTTTCTTT	CASSHNRGRTEAFF
NA	few	TRBV2	TRBJ2-3	TGTGCCAGCGGGCGGCTCCTCCCGAAAAGCGCAGATACGCAGTATTTT	CASGRLLPKSADTQYF
NA	NA	TRBV4-1	TRBJ2-3	TGCGCCAGCAGCCCGTACGTGGGGAGCACAGATACGCAGTATTTT	CASSPYVGSTDTQYF
TRBD1	few	TRBV11-2	TRBJ2-7	TGTGCCAGCAGCCCGCCCCTCAGGGGGCAATTCTACGAGCAGTACTTC	CASSPPLRGQFYEQYF
NA	NA	TRBV7-9	TRBJ2-2	TGTGCCAGCCCCCGGAGCCCCGGGGAGCTGTTTTTT	CASPRSPGELFF
TRBD1	few	TRBV6-1	TRBJ2-3	TGTGCCAGCAGTCCTCTGGGACAGGGGGCTAGAGATACGCAGTATTTT	CASSPLGQGARDTQYF
TRBD1	NA	TRBV27	TRBJ1-1	TGTGCCAGCAGTCATCCGACAGGGACGAACACTGAAGCTTTCTTT	CASSHPTGTNTEAFF
NA	few	TRBV28	TRBJ2-1	TGTGCTTTAACAGGACCACCTGACAATGAGCAGTTCTTC	CALTGPPDNEQFF
NA	few	TRBV7-9	TRBJ2-2	TGTGCCAGCAGCTCAACAGGGTCTTCGGGGGAGCTGTTTTTT	CASSSTGSSGELFF
TRBD2	few	TRBV5-1	TRBJ2-1	TGCGCCAGCAGCTTGGTAGCGGGAGGTAGGCATGAGCAGTTCTTC	CASSLVAGGRHEQFF
TRBD1	NA	TRBV14	TRBJ2-1	TGTGCCAGCAGCCAGACACAGGGGTCCCAGCAGTTCTTC	CASSQTQGSQQFF
NA	many	TRBV4-1	TRBJ1-2	TGCGCCAGCAGCCAAGATGGGTCAGGCCTCTCCTATGGCTACACCTTC	CASSQDGSGLSYGYTF
NA	few	TRBV2	TRBJ1-6	TGTGCCAGCAGTGGGCAGGGGCCATCGGCACCCCTCCACTTT	CASSGQGPSAPLHF
NA	NA	TRBV5-1	TRBJ2-5	TGCGCCAGCAGCCCTAGGACGAACCAAGAGTCCCAGTACTTC	CASSPRTNQESQYF
TRBD1	NA	TRBV3-1	TRBJ2-1	TGTGCCAGCAGCGCCGCCGGGACAGGGCCAATGTTTGAGCAGTTCTTC	CASSAAGTGPMFEQFF
NA	NA	TRBV7-9	TRBJ1-4	TGTGCCAGCAGCTTAGAAACGGGACGGGGGGATGAAAAACTGTTTTTT	CASSLETGRGDEKLFF